Each of the 28 T cell receptor beta chains below was sequenced from the same sample in a study of blood T cell repertoires in COVID-19. Clones were sequenced by immunoSEQ multiplex PCR, and TCRdb holds only the in-frame ones, with some missing. The data contain under 200,000 clones, 79% of them seen just once; the ten biggest clones take up roughly 17%. Sequences were obtained from peripheral blood. The receptors originated from a man in his 60s with active or convalescent COVID-19.

The chain employs TRBV28 and TRBJ2-7, with D possibly being TRBD2 (7 bases). This CDR3 is built from 15 residues. The germline gives CDR1 MDHEN, CDR2 SYDVKM. The V end was cut by 7 bases, the J end by 3 bases, with 19 bases between. The CDR3, as DNA: TGTGCCAGCACCGGGGGGCGGGGAAAAAACTACGAGCAGTACTTC. Translating it yields CASTGGRGKNYEQYF.

The chain carries TRBV7-7 and TRBJ1-3, with D tentatively TRBD1 (6 bases). The V end lost 5 bases, the J end lost 8 bases, and 16 bases lay between the germline ends. This CDR3 has 14 residues. Germline assignment: CDR1 SSHAT and CDR2 FNYEAQ (reference sequence). The CDR3 spells CASSRSGVGDTIYF. The DNA for the CDR3 is TGTGCCAGCAGCCGCTCAGGGGTTGGGGACACCATATATTTT.

This chain joins TRBV5-4 and TRBJ1-1; 7 positions match TRBD1. V shed 4 bases and J 0 bases; nucleotides not matched to a gene: 6. CDR3 length equals 15 residues. The germline CDR1 and CDR2 sequences are SGHNT and YYREEE (reference sequence). In DNA, the CDR3 is TGTGCCAGCAGCAATCCAGGGGGAATGAACACTGAAGCTTTCTTT. Amino acids: CASSNPGGMNTEAFF.

The CDR3 loop is CASTLLGSSDTQYF. CDR3 bases: TGTGCCAGCACCTTACTAGGGTCGTCGGATACGCAGTATTTT. This chain uses TRBV28 with TRBJ2-3, with D possibly matching TRBD2 (5 bases). Germline CDR1 and CDR2: MDHEN and SYDVKM. CDR3 length equals 14 residues. V lost 7 bases and J lost 6, with 17 bases in between.

The CDR3 reads CASSLGGLATGVYEQYF. DNA for the CDR3: TGTGCCAGCAGCTTGGGGGGACTAGCGACTGGGGTTTACGAGCAGTACTTC. The chain couples TRBV5-4 to TRBJ2-7; 10 bases are shared with TRBD2. Germline V gene sequence: CDR1 SGHNT, CDR2 YYREEE (reference sequence). This CDR3 is built from 17 residues. Unmatched junction bases numbered 10, after V lost 0 bases and J lost 4 bases.

The chain links TRBV27 to TRBJ2-1; the match to TRBD1 covers 11 bases. V lost 3 bases to trimming and J lost 9 bases; unmatched junction nucleotides: 10. CDR1 and CDR2 (germline): MNHEY, SMNVEV (reference sequence). This CDR3 comprises 16 residues. CDR3 coding DNA: TGTGCCAGCAGTTTCCTCGGGACAGGGGGATCTGGTGAGCAGTTCTTC. Protein product: CASSFLGTGGSGEQFF.

V is TRBV5-1 and J is TRBJ2-7, with TRBD2 matching over 9 bases. With V trimmed by 1 base and J by 2 bases, 4 bases remained unmatched. CDR1 and CDR2 (germline): SGHRS, YFSETQ. The CDR3 spans 15 residues. The DNA for the CDR3 is TGCGCCAGCAGCTTGAGGGCGGGAGGGCCCTACGAGCAGTACTTC. Protein sequence: CASSLRAGGPYEQYF. Based on the CDR3 plus reference TRBV5-1 and TRBJ2-7, the full variable domain is KAGVTQTPRYLIKTRGQQVTLSCSPISGHRSVSWYQQTPGQGLQFLFEYFSETQRNKGNFPGRFSGRQFSNSRSEMNVSTLELGDSALYLCASSLRAGGPYEQYFGPGTRLTVT.

The chain has TRBV5-1 and TRBJ2-5, with D possibly being TRBD2 (5 bases). The CDR3 has 15 amino acids. The germline V and J ends were trimmed by 3 bases and 3 bases, with 15 bases remaining between them. CDR1 is SGHRS, CDR2 YFSETQ, per germline. CDR3 nucleotide sequence: TGCGCCAGCAGCTACCGGGGTGTGGAGGAAGAGACCCAGTACTTC. Translation: CASSYRGVEEETQYF.

The J gene is TRBJ1-1, the V gene TRBV9; tentative D call: TRBD1 (5 bases). The CDR3 totals 14 residues. Trimming took off 6 bases at V and 4 bases at J, with 16 bases between the two ends. Germline CDR1 is SGDLS and CDR2 is YYNGEE. CDR3 DNA: TGTGCCAGCACCTTAACCCAGGGTGGCACTGAAGCTTTCTTT. It translates to CASTLTQGGTEAFF.

The rearrangement uses TRBV11-3 and TRBJ2-3; 7 nucleotides match TRBD1. V lost 5 bases to trimming and J lost 6 bases; unmatched junction nucleotides: 11. The CDR3 totals 15 residues. Germline V gene lookup returns CDR1 SGHNT and CDR2 YENEEA. This CDR3 is CASSDYRGGADTQYF. Written as DNA, the CDR3 is TGTGCCAGCAGCGATTACAGGGGCGGAGCGGATACGCAGTATTTT.

The rearrangement uses TRBV7-2 and TRBJ2-5; D perhaps matches TRBD2 (5 bases). Germline CDR1 and CDR2: SGHTA and FQGNSA. The CDR3 length is 16 residues. Between the trimmed V and J ends, which lost 0 bases and 4 bases, there was a span of 15 bases. The CDR3 DNA is TGTGCCAGCAGCTTAGCCCCCTACCGGGCGGGAGAGACCCAGTACTTC. Protein sequence: CASSLAPYRAGETQYF.

This clone appeared once. The J gene is TRBJ1-2, the V gene TRBV19; 7 nucleotides match TRBD1. Losses at the gene ends were 5 bases for V and 4 bases for J; bases not matched to a gene: 1. Germline V gene lookup returns CDR1 LNHDA and CDR2 SQIVND (reference sequence). The CDR3 totals 12 residues. The CDR3 here is CASSDRVYGYTF. The DNA for the CDR3 is TGTGCCAGTAGTGACAGGGTCTATGGCTACACCTTC.

The V gene is TRBV9, the J gene TRBJ2-1; D is ambiguous. This CDR3 region has 12 residues. CDR1 is SGDLS and CDR2 is YYNGEE in the germline V gene. V lost 4 bases and J 5 bases, leaving 7 bases between the germline ends. This chain's CDR3 is CASSKTDNEQFF. CDR3 sequence (DNA): TGTGCCAGCAGCAAGACTGACAATGAGCAGTTCTTC.

CDR3 DNA: TGTGCCACCAGTGATTGGCCAGAAACGGAAGCTTTCTTT. Its translation: CATSDWPETEAFF. The J gene is TRBJ1-1, the V gene TRBV24-1; D gene uncertain. The CDR3 runs to 13 residues. Trimming removed 2 bases at V and 8 bases at J, with 11 bases between. Looked up from germline, CDR1 is KGHDR and CDR2 is SFDVKD.

This clone was counted a few times. The V gene is TRBV14, the J gene TRBJ1-4; 7 nucleotides agree with TRBD1. Germline-derived CDR1 and CDR2 are SGHDN and FVKESK. J lost 10 bases, V lost 3 bases, and 8 bases had no gene match. The CDR3 is made up of 14 amino acids. The CDR3 sequence is CASSQNRGIRKLFF. In DNA form, the CDR3 reads TGTGCCAGCAGCCAGAACAGGGGCATAAGAAAACTGTTTTTT.

The sample holds one count of this clone. This chain links TRBV5-8 with TRBJ2-5, with TRBD1 identical over 11 bases. The V gene end was trimmed by 3 bases and the J gene end by 4 bases; junction bases not matched to a gene: 5. This CDR3 has 15 residues. The V gene's germline CDR1 is SGHTS and CDR2 YDEGEE. CDR3 loop: CASSWGTGGGETQYF. Written as DNA, the CDR3 is TGTGCCAGCAGCTGGGGGACAGGGGGAGGAGAGACCCAGTACTTC.

The V gene is TRBV5-1, the J gene TRBJ1-1, with TRBD1 as a possible D gene (6 bases). From germline, CDR1 is SGHRS and CDR2 YFSETQ. There are 14 residues in the CDR3. The germline V and J ends were trimmed by 0 bases and 5 bases, with 11 bases remaining between them. The CDR3 DNA reads TGCGCCAGCAGCTTGGTCGGGGGGCCGACTGAAGCTTTCTTT. It is translated as CASSLVGGPTEAFF. Together with reference TRBV5-1 and TRBJ1-1, the CDR3 gives the full variable domain: KAGVTQTPRYLIKTRGQQVTLSCSPISGHRSVSWYQQTPGQGLQFLFEYFSETQRNKGNFPGRFSGRQFSNSRSEMNVSTLELGDSALYLCASSLVGGPTEAFFGQGTRLTVV.

This clone has only one observation. The CDR3 reads CASSNSQPQHF. CDR3 bases: TGTGCCAGCAGCAACTCCCAGCCCCAGCATTTT. J is TRBJ1-5 and V is TRBV21-1. TRBV21-1 represents a pseudogene. The CDR3 is 11 residues long.

V gene TRBV6-5 combines with J gene TRBJ2-7; D gene unclear. The CDR3 is 12 residues long. Germline CDR1 reads MNHEY; CDR2 reads SVGAGI. Trimming left V 6 bases short and J 8 bases short, with 14 bases between. CDR3 coding DNA: TGTGCCAGCAGGCGCCCCCTGGGCAAGCAGTACTTC. Its protein product is CASRRPLGKQYF.

The chain combines TRBV30 with TRBJ2-7; TRBD1 is a possible D gene (5 bases). The V end lost 5 bases, the J end lost 2 bases, and 7 bases lay between the germline ends. The germline CDR1 and CDR2 sequences are GTSNPN and SVGIG (reference sequence). The CDR3 loop spans 11 amino acids. In DNA form, the CDR3 reads TGTGCCTGGCAGGGTACCTACGAGCAGTACTTC. Its translation: CAWQGTYEQYF. The complete variable domain, with remaining parts taken from reference TRBV30 and TRBJ2-7, reads SQTIHQWPATLVQPVGSPLSLECTVEGTSNPNLYWYRQAAGRGLQLLFYSVGIGQISSEVPQNLSASRPQDRQFILSSKKLLLSDSGFYLCAWQGTYEQYFGPGTRLTVT.

This chain links TRBV28 with TRBJ1-4; D unclear. Germline loops: CDR1 MDHEN, CDR2 SYDVKM. With 8 bases removed from V and 0 bases from J, the gap between germline ends came to 10 bases. The CDR3 runs to 14 residues. The CDR3 protein is CASATDATNEKLFF. The CDR3 DNA reads TGTGCCAGCGCAACAGACGCAACTAATGAAAAACTGTTTTTT.

This clone was seen only once. The CDR3 DNA reads as TGTGCCAGCAGCTTGTGGGGCAGGGTGGAGTATTTT. Its translation: CASSLWGRVEYF. The chain recombines TRBV5-6 with TRBJ2-3; a weak D match, TRBD1 (5 bases). Between the trimmed V and J ends, which lost 1 base and 13 bases, there was a span of 13 bases. The CDR3 is 12 residues long. Per germline, CDR1 SGHDT and CDR2 YYEEEE.

The chain combines TRBV5-6 with TRBJ2-7; TRBD2 aligns across 7 bases. The CDR3 has 17 residues. CDR1 and CDR2 (germline): SGHDT, YYEEEE. With 0 bases clipped from V and 4 bases from J, the junction kept 13 bases outside the gene matches. The CDR3 reads CASSLAFFGGGLYEQYF. As DNA, the CDR3 is TGTGCCAGCAGCTTGGCCTTTTTCGGGGGAGGGCTGTACGAGCAGTACTTC.

This chain uses TRBV3-1 (or the pseudogene TRBV3-2) with TRBJ2-5; 8 nucleotides match TRBD2. This CDR3 is 15 amino acids long. V shed 1 base, J shed 6 bases, and the junction held 7 bases outside the gene matches. The germline gives CDR1 LGHDT, CDR2 YNNKEL (reference sequence). The CDR3 here is CASSQVSGTGQTQYF. In DNA form, the CDR3 reads TGTGCCAGCAGCCAAGTTAGCGGGACCGGGCAGACCCAGTACTTC.

Written as DNA, the CDR3 is TGCGCCAGCATGCGGGCCCTCCCCCACTCGGGGACCTTC. Residues: CASMRALPHSGTF. The rearrangement joins TRBV10-1 to TRBJ1-2, with D hard to call. The CDR3 runs to 13 residues. Germline V CDR1 and CDR2: WNHNN, SYGVQD (reference sequence). Trimming removed 7 bases at V and 14 bases at J, with 23 bases between.

The chain has TRBV11-2 and TRBJ2-3; possible D gene TRBD1, 5 bases. The CDR3 runs to 14 residues. Germline values: CDR1 SGHAT, CDR2 FQNNGV. Trimming stripped 5 bases from V and 4 bases from J, with 13 bases between. CDR3: CASSRLRGADTQYF. CDR3 sequence (DNA): TGTGCCAGCAGCCGGCTTAGGGGCGCAGATACGCAGTATTTT.

This clone was seen a single time. The rearrangement links TRBV7-2 to TRBJ2-1, with D perhaps TRBD1 (6 bases). Trimming removed 5 bases at V and 12 bases at J, with 11 bases between. CDR1 is SGHTA, CDR2 FQGNSA, per germline. The CDR3 contains 11 residues. The CDR3 reads CASSVTRGQFF. DNA of the CDR3: TGTGCCAGCAGCGTGACCAGGGGGCAGTTCTTC. The full variable domain, its missing parts supplied by reference TRBV7-2 and TRBJ2-1, is GAGVSQSPSNKVTEKGKDVELRCDPISGHTALYWYRQSLGQGLEFLIYFQGNSAPDKSGLPSDRFSAERTGGSVSTLTIQRTQQEDSAVYLCASSVTRGQFFGPGTRLTVL.

The chain has TRBV7-9 and TRBJ2-7; D not certain. The CDR3 runs to 12 residues. The germline V and J ends were trimmed by 5 bases and 1 base, with 6 bases remaining between them. Germline CDR1 reads SEHNR; CDR2 reads FQNEAQ (reference sequence). CDR3 nucleotides: TGTGCCAGCAGCCGAGTTTCCTACGAGCAGTACTTC. It encodes CASSRVSYEQYF.